This T cell receptor (beta chain) was obtained from a study of cytomegalovirus exposure and HLA in healthy donors. PCR involved 60 Vbeta and 13 Jbeta primers. Libraries were prepared by immunoSEQ multiplex PCR; TCRdb keeps only in-frame clonotypes and omits some of them. The repertoire includes approximately 88,000 clones, over 60% of them detected once, and more than 3% sits in the top ten. The CDR3 has 14 residues. The sequence came from a man aged 25 to 40 in good health and CMV-seronegative. The sequenced sample was PBMCs. The J gene is TRBJ1-5, the V gene TRBV21-1. TRBV21-1 is an annotated pseudogene. Here the CDR3 DNA reads TGTGCCAGCAGCAAATGGACGGGGATCAGCCCCCAGCATTTT. This translates into CASSKWTGISPQHF.